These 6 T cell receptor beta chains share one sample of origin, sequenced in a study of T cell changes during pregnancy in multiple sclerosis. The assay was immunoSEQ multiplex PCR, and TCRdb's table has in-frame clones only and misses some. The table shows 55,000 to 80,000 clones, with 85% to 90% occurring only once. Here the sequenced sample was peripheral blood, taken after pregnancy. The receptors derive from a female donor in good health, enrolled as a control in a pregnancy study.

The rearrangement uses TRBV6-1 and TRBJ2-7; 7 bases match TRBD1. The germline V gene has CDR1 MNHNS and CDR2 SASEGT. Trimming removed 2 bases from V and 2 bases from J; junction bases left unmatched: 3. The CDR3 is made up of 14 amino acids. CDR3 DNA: TGTGCCAGCAGTGAACCCGGGACAGCCTACGAGCAGTACTTC. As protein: CASSEPGTAYEQYF.

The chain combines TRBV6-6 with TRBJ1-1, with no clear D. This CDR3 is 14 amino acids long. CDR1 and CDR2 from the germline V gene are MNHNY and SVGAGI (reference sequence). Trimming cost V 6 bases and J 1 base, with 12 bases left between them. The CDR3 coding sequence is TGTGCCAGCAGGCCCCCTCGGGAGAACACTGAAGCTTTCTTT. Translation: CASRPPRENTEAFF.

CDR3 sequence (DNA): TGTGCCAGCAGCTTGATGAACAGGGGTTACGAGCAGTACTTC. The encoded protein is CASSLMNRGYEQYF. V gene TRBV5-4 combines with J gene TRBJ2-7; 7 bases fit TRBD1. The CDR3 has 14 amino acids. CDR1 is SGHNT, CDR2 YYREEE, per germline (reference sequence). The J segment lost 4 bases and the V segment lost 1 base, leaving 5 bases of the junction unmatched.

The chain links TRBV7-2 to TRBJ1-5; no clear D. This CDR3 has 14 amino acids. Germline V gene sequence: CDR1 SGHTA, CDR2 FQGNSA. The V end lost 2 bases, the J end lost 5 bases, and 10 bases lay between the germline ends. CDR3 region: CASSLQAGDQPQHF. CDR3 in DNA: TGTGCCAGCAGCTTACAGGCGGGCGATCAGCCCCAGCATTTT.

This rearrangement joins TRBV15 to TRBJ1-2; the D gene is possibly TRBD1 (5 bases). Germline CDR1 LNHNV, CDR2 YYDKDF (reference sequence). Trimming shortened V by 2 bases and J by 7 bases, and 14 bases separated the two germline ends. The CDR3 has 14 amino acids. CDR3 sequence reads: CATSRSRDFGGYTF. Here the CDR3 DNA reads TGTGCCACCAGCAGATCCCGGGACTTCGGTGGCTACACCTTC.

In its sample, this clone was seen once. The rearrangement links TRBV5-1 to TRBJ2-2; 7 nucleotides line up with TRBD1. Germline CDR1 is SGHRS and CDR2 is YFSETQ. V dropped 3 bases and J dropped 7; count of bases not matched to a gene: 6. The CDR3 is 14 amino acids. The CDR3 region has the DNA TGCGCCAGCAGCTATGACAGGGTAGGCGGGGAGCTGTTTTTT. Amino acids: CASSYDRVGGELFF.